The next 21 T cell receptor beta chains were all read from a single sample in a study of T-cell reconstitution after alpha-beta-depleted transplantation in children. Unique molecular identifiers were incorporated when the TCRbeta library was constructed. TCRdb used MiXCR to reprocess the PCR reads, holding one entry per CDR3 protein. Altogether about 230,000 distinct CDR3 sequences are present, 9.7% being singletons, with the ten largest covering about 4.8%. The sample here was PBMCs from the stem cell graft donor, taken from the stem cell graft. The receptors shown here come from a human donor who donated a stem cell graft to a child with SCID.

This clonotype was counted at least ten times. This rearrangement joins TRBV12-3 or TRBV12-4 to TRBJ1-5, with 8 positions matching TRBD1. There are 15 residues in the CDR3. After removal of 0 bases from V and 5 bases from J, the junction contained 3 bases not matched to a gene. CDR3 protein: CASSLADRVDQPQHF. The CDR3 DNA is TGTGCCAGCAGTTTAGCGGACAGGGTAGATCAGCCCCAGCATTTT.

This clonotype came up many times. The genes are TRBV20-1 and TRBJ2-1; D might be TRBD1 or TRBD2, each matching 5 bases. The CDR3 loop spans 15 amino acids. The germline V gene encodes CDR1 DFQATT and CDR2 SNEGSKA (reference sequence). V was clipped by 0 bases and J by 3 bases, with 12 bases between them. CDR3 DNA sequence: TGCAGTGCTAGAGATAGGAGGCAGGGCTACAATGAGCAGTTCTTC. The encoded protein is CSARDRRQGYNEQFF.

This clonotype has a count of ten or more. The chain couples TRBV13 to TRBJ2-4; D is unclear. In germline, CDR1 is PRHDT, CDR2 FYEKMQ (reference sequence). Deletions cut 5 bases from V and 0 bases from J, with 14 bases between. The CDR3 covers 16 residues. The CDR3 region has the DNA TGTGCCAGCAGCCCTGCCTCCCTAATAGCCAAAAACATTCAGTACTTC. Translating gives CASSPASLIAKNIQYF.

This sequence joins TRBV9 and TRBJ1-1; 7 bases align to TRBD1. The CDR3 has 15 amino acids. Trimming cost V 3 bases and J 6 bases; bases outside gene matches: 11. The germline V gene encodes CDR1 SGDLS and CDR2 YYNGEE. The CDR3 loop reads CASSAGVRQGAEAFF. DNA for the CDR3: TGTGCCAGCAGCGCAGGGGTCCGACAGGGCGCTGAAGCTTTCTTT.

This clonotype was counted many times. The rearrangement joins TRBV6-1 to TRBJ1-1; TRBD1 aligns across 11 bases. The germline gives CDR1 MNHNS, CDR2 SASEGT. The CDR3 covers 17 residues. V lost 5 bases and J lost 4; bases outside the gene matches: 12. CDR3 DNA: TGTGCCAGCAGTCGTAGCTGGACAGGGGGCGAGATCACTGAAGCTTTCTTT. This codes for CASSRSWTGGEITEAFF.

This clonotype was found many times. The CDR3 region is CASSLHRVTNEQFF. CDR3 nucleotide sequence: TGTGCCAGCAGCTTACATAGGGTGACTAATGAGCAGTTCTTC. This chain joins TRBV7-7 and TRBJ2-1; D uncertain. The CDR3 covers 14 residues. Germline CDR1 reads SSHAT; CDR2 reads FNYEAQ (reference sequence). V shed 2 bases and J shed 7 bases, with 12 bases lying between them.

This clonotype was counted at least ten times. The chain links TRBV20-1 to TRBJ1-1, with TRBD1 as a possible D gene (6 bases). Trimming cost V 6 bases and J 6 bases, with 20 bases left between them. The CDR3 runs 14 residues. Germline V gives CDR1 DFQATT, CDR2 SNEGSKA (reference sequence). DNA for the CDR3: TGCAGTGCGCCCCACCCCGGGGGGCTGGCTGAAGCTTTCTTT. It codes for CSAPHPGGLAEAFF.

The J gene is TRBJ2-7, the V gene TRBV5-4; D is perhaps TRBD1 (6 bases). V lost 4 bases and J lost 6, with 14 bases in between. The V gene's germline CDR1 is SGHNT and CDR2 YYREEE (reference sequence). The CDR3 has 13 amino acids. CDR3 DNA sequence: TGTGCCAGCAGCGTCGGGACAAGGGGCGAGCAGTACTTC. This encodes CASSVGTRGEQYF.

This clonotype occurred many times. The gene calls are TRBV5-6 and TRBJ1-2; D gene uncertain. CDR1 and CDR2 (germline): SGHDT, YYEEEE. V was trimmed by 4 bases and J by 6 bases, leaving 7 bases between them. The CDR3 length is 11 residues. CDR3 sequence reads: CASSHRDGYTF. Here the CDR3 DNA reads TGTGCCAGCAGCCATAGGGATGGCTACACCTTC.

This clonotype was observed at least ten times. This chain uses TRBV20-1 with TRBJ2-2; 8 nucleotides agree with TRBD1. V was clipped by 2 bases and J by 8 bases; unmatched bases: 13. The CDR3 length is 16 residues. Germline lookup yields CDR1 DFQATT and CDR2 SNEGSKA (reference sequence). CDR3 sequence reads: CSARTPGTGWSGELFF. CDR3 nucleotide sequence: TGCAGTGCTAGAACCCCCGGGACAGGATGGTCAGGGGAGCTGTTTTTT.

Written as DNA, the CDR3 is TGTGCCAGCATCCCGGAACTTAGCACAGATACGCAGTATTTT. Amino acids: CASIPELSTDTQYF. The chain carries TRBV2 and TRBJ2-3; D remains unclear. V was shortened by 7 bases and J by 0 bases, with 11 bases between the two germline ends. This CDR3 comprises 14 residues. Germline values: CDR1 SNHLY, CDR2 FYNNEI. Variable domain in full (rest from reference TRBV2 and TRBJ2-3): EPEVTQTPSHQVTQMGQEVILRCVPISNHLYFYWYRQILGQKVEFLVSFYNNEISEKSEIFDDQFSVERPDGSNFTLKIRSTKLEDSAMYFCASIPELSTDTQYFGPGTRLTVL.

This clonotype came up many times. The rearrangement uses TRBV27 and TRBJ2-5, with D possibly being TRBD1 or TRBD2 (7 bases each). This CDR3 is 16 amino acids long. Germline V gene lookup returns CDR1 MNHEY and CDR2 SMNVEV (reference sequence). The V end was cut by 4 bases, the J end by 2 bases, with 17 bases between. The CDR3, as DNA: TGTGCCAGCAGTTCCGACAGGGAGGGATATCAAGAGACCCAGTACTTC. It encodes CASSSDREGYQETQYF.

The CDR3 reads CASSPFTGPYTEAFF. The CDR3 DNA is TGTGCCAGCTCACCGTTTACAGGGCCCTACACTGAAGCTTTCTTT. The rearrangement uses TRBV18 and TRBJ1-1; D possibly corresponds to TRBD1 (6 bases). The V gene's germline CDR1 is KGHSH and CDR2 LQKENI. Trimming removed 3 bases at V and 3 bases at J, with 14 bases between. The CDR3 length is 15 residues.

Ten or more counts support this clonotype. The chain joins TRBV7-2 to TRBJ2-7; no clear D gene. Trimming shortened V by 1 base and J by 1 base, and 8 bases separated the two germline ends. This CDR3 region has 14 residues. Looked up from germline, CDR1 is SGHTA and CDR2 is FQGNSA. This CDR3 is CASSLGHWSYEQYF. The CDR3 nucleotides read TGTGCCAGCAGCTTAGGACACTGGTCCTACGAGCAGTACTTC.

This clonotype occurred many times. The chain recombines TRBV29-1 with TRBJ2-5; 7 bases match TRBD1. Trimming removed 4 bases from V and 5 bases from J; junction bases left unmatched: 7. CDR1 and CDR2 (germline): SQVTM, ANQGSEA. The CDR3 sequence is 13 residues long. The CDR3, as DNA: TGCAGCGTTGCCGACAGGGTTGCGGAGACCCAGTACTTC. It translates to CSVADRVAETQYF. The full variable domain, its missing parts supplied by reference TRBV29-1 and TRBJ2-5, is SAVISQKPSRDICQRGTSLTIQCQVDSQVTMMFWYRQQPGQSLTLIATANQGSEATYESGFVIDKFPISRPNLTFSTLTVSNMSPEDSSIYLCSVADRVAETQYFGPGTRLLVL.

The chain carries TRBV6-2 or TRBV6-3 and TRBJ2-5, with 10 bases identical to TRBD2. Germline CDR1 is MNHEY and CDR2 is SVGEGT. The CDR3 has 19 residues. Trimming removed 2 bases from V and 5 bases from J; junction bases left unmatched: 17. Written as DNA, the CDR3 is TGTGCCAGCAGTTACCCTATAGCGGGGGGCCCGTCCCAGCGGGAGACCCAGTACTTC. This translates into CASSYPIAGGPSQRETQYF.

This clonotype has at least ten counts. V is TRBV5-1 and J is TRBJ1-6, with 7 bases identical to TRBD1. J was trimmed by 6 bases and V by 0 bases; bases with no gene match: 3. CDR1 and CDR2 from the germline V gene are SGHRS and YFSETQ. The CDR3 has 15 amino acids. The CDR3 sequence: CASSLGGTANSPLHF. Written as DNA, the CDR3 is TGCGCCAGCAGCTTGGGCGGGACAGCTAATTCACCCCTCCACTTT.

This clonotype was recorded many times. The chain has TRBV28 and TRBJ2-7; TRBD1 matches 9 bases. The germline V gene encodes CDR1 MDHEN and CDR2 SYDVKM. Unmatched junction bases numbered 12, after V lost 7 bases and J lost 5 bases. The CDR3 has 15 residues. This chain's CDR3 is CASTIFGQGTHEQYF. DNA of the CDR3: TGTGCCAGCACTATATTCGGACAGGGGACGCACGAGCAGTACTTC. Drawing the rest from reference TRBV28 and TRBJ2-7, the complete variable domain is DVKVTQSSRYLVKRTGEKVFLECVQDMDHENMFWYRQDPGLGLRLIYFSYDVKMKEKGDIPEGYSVSREKKERFSLILESASTNQTSMYLCASTIFGQGTHEQYFGPGTRLTVT.

This clonotype has a count of ten or more. The genes are TRBV5-1 and TRBJ2-7, with D possibly TRBD1 on 6 matching bases. V gave up 0 bases and J gave up 2 bases, with 12 bases separating them. Germline V gives CDR1 SGHRS, CDR2 YFSETQ. The length of the CDR3 is 15 residues. CDR3 sequence reads: CASSLEAGATYEQYF. Written as DNA, the CDR3 is TGCGCCAGCAGCTTGGAAGCAGGGGCCACCTACGAGCAGTACTTC.

Ten or more counts support this clonotype. The chain is built from TRBV5-6 and TRBJ1-5; 7 bases match TRBD1. There are 18 residues in the CDR3. CDR1 is SGHDT and CDR2 is YYEEEE in the germline V gene. V dropped 0 bases and J dropped 0; count of bases not matched to a gene: 9. In DNA form, the CDR3 reads TGTGCCAGCAGCTTGGGGCCTCTTACAGGGGATAGCAATCAGCCCCAGCATTTT. Translated, it gives CASSLGPLTGDSNQPQHF. The complete variable domain, with remaining parts taken from reference TRBV5-6 and TRBJ1-5, reads DAGVTQSPTHLIKTRGQQVTLRCSPKSGHDTVSWYQQALGQGPQFIFQYYEEEERQRGNFPDRFSGHQFPNYSSELNVNALLLGDSALYLCASSLGPLTGDSNQPQHFGDGTRLSIL.

This clonotype was recorded many times. The chain carries TRBV7-2 and TRBJ2-7; 7 positions match TRBD2. V trimming: 4 bases; J trimming: 0 bases; junction bases outside the gene matches: 12. The CDR3 totals 17 residues. CDR1 SGHTA and CDR2 FQGNSA come from the germline V gene. CDR3 coding DNA: TGTGCCAGCAGCTCCACTAGCGCGAGACTTGGCTCCTACGAGCAGTACTTC. It codes for CASSSTSARLGSYEQYF.